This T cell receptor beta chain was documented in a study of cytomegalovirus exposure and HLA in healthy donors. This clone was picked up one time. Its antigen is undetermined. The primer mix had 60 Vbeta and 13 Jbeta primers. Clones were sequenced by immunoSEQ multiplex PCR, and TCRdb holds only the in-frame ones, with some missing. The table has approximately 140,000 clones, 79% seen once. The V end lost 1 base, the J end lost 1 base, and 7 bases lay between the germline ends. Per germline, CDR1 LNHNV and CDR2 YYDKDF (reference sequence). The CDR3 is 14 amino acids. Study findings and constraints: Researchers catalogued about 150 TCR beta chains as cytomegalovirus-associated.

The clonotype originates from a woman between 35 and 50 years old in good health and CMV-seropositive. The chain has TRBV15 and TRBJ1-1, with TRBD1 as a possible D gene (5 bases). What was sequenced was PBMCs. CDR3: CATSRGRENTEAFF. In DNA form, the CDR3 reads TGTGCCACCAGCAGAGGCAGGGAGAACACTGAAGCTTTCTTT.